This T cell receptor (beta chain) was sequenced during a study of shared clonotypes between healthy human individuals. Trimming took 8 bases from V and 7 from J, leaving 15 bases between them. CDR3 length equals 13 residues. Germline-derived CDR1 and CDR2 are MDHEN and SYDVKM. The protocol was immunoSEQ multiplex PCR, while the TCRdb copy is restricted to in-frame clones and leaves out a portion. The sample carries around 2.5 million clones, under 95% recorded once. This TCR was recovered from a man aged 18 to 30 in good health. Some clones in this sample may be carry-over from other donors' samples. Sequenced: naive CD4+ T cells from PBMCs. Documented subset: CD45RA+ positively selected. The chain has TRBV28 and TRBJ2-4, with a weak D call TRBD1 (6 bases). The CDR3 loop is CASPRPRGNIQYF. DNA of the CDR3: TGTGCCAGCCCCCGGCCCAGGGGCAACATTCAGTACTTC.